This TCR beta chain was identified during a study of control samples from healthy donors and cancer patients. Only in-frame clones appear in the TCRdb table, and some are missing; sequencing was by immunoSEQ multiplex PCR. The repertoire consists of some 190,000 clones, with approximately 90% occurring once and the leading ten covering around 1.9%. With regard to this clone: It is likely a read error, because the conserved phenylalanine at the end of the CDR3 is missing.

This sequence originates from a man aged 25 to 45 in good health. Sequencing used blood.

For the CDR3, the DNA is TGCGCCAGCAGCTTGCCCGGGGCCTACGAGCAGTACCTC. Protein sequence: CASSLPGAYEQYL. The chain combines TRBV5-1 with TRBJ2-7; perhaps TRBD2 as D (5 bases). Germline V gene sequence: CDR1 SGHRS, CDR2 YFSETQ. Between the trimmed V and J ends, which lost 1 base and 2 bases, there was a span of 7 bases. The CDR3 is made up of 13 amino acids.